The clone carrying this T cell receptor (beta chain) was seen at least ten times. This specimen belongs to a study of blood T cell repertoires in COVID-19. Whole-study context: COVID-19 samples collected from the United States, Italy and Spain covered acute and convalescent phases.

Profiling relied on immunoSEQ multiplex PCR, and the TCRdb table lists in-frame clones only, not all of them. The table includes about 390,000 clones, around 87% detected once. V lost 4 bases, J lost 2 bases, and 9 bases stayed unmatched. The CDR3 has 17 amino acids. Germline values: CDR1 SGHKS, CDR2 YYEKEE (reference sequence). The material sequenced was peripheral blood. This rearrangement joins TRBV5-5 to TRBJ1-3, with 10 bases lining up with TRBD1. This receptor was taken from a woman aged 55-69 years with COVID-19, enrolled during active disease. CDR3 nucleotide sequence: TGTGCCAGCAGCGTCTCCGGGACAGGGGCCGCTGGAAACACCATATATTTT. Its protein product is CASSVSGTGAAGNTIYF. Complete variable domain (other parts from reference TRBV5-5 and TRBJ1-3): DAGVTQSPTHLIKTRGQQVTLRCSPISGHKSVSWYQQVLGQGPQFIFQYYEKEERGRGNFPDRFSARQFPNYSSELNVNALLLGDSALYLCASSVSGTGAAGNTIYFGEGSWLTVV.